The 11 T cell receptor beta chains below all came from one sample that was sequenced in a study of blood T cell repertoires in COVID-19. Data came from immunoSEQ multiplex PCR; TCRdb stores just in-frame clones and leaves some out. In the table there are approximately 200,000 clones, approximately 80% of which are singletons. The sequenced sample consisted of PBMCs or T cells enriched from blood (not recorded which). The receptors derive from a woman aged 40 to 50 with acute COVID-19.

The V call is TRBV28, the J call TRBJ1-6, with D perhaps matching TRBD1 (5 bases). Germline V lookup: CDR1 MDHEN, CDR2 SYDVKM. Trimming removed 8 bases from V and 6 bases from J, with 14 bases in between. This CDR3 has 14 amino acids. As DNA, the CDR3 is TGTGCCAGCTTAGGAGGGGCTAGTAATTCACCCCTCCACTTT. Translated: CASLGGASNSPLHF.

This rearrangement joins TRBV4-3 to TRBJ2-2; 10 nucleotides align to TRBD2. The J segment lost 0 bases and the V segment lost 0 bases, leaving 1 base of the junction unmatched. Germline-derived CDR1 and CDR2 are LGHNA and YSLEER. The CDR3 runs 17 residues. As DNA, the CDR3 is TGCGCCAGCAGCCAAGAGACTAGCGGGTCGAACACCGGGGAGCTGTTTTTT. Its translation: CASSQETSGSNTGELFF.

J is TRBJ1-1 and V is TRBV20-1, with no clear D. The CDR3 totals 11 residues. Trimming stripped 3 bases from V and 7 bases from J, with 9 bases between. CDR1 is DFQATT, CDR2 SNEGSKA, per germline (reference sequence). The CDR3 reads CSASVFSEAFF. The CDR3 bases are TGCAGTGCTAGTGTATTCAGTGAAGCTTTCTTT.

This sequence joins TRBV19 and TRBJ1-5; D is undetermined. The germline V and J ends were trimmed by 5 bases and 2 bases, with 13 bases remaining between them. Germline V gene sequence: CDR1 LNHDA, CDR2 SQIVND (reference sequence). The CDR3 sequence is 15 residues long. The CDR3 loop is CASSSRARGNQPQHF. CDR3 DNA: TGTGCCAGTAGTTCGAGGGCGCGGGGCAATCAGCCCCAGCATTTT.

This clone was detected ten times or more. The chain links TRBV6-1 to TRBJ2-7; 11 bases fit TRBD1. The ends lost 3 bases at V and 0 bases at J; junction bases unmatched: 1. The germline gives CDR1 MNHNS, CDR2 SASEGT. The CDR3 length is 15 residues. The CDR3 region is CASSDGTGGSYEQYF. The CDR3 DNA reads as TGTGCCAGCAGTGATGGGACAGGGGGCTCCTACGAGCAGTACTTC.

The chain is built from TRBV6-5 and TRBJ2-5; maybe TRBD2 (6 bases). This CDR3 spans 14 amino acids. Germline CDR1 and CDR2: MNHEY and SVGAGI. V lost 4 bases and J 0 bases, leaving 9 bases between the germline ends. The CDR3 protein is CASSSWGDQETQYF. The DNA of the CDR3 is TGTGCCAGCAGTTCCTGGGGGGACCAAGAGACCCAGTACTTC.

J is TRBJ1-3 and V is TRBV14; 9 bases match TRBD1. The germline V gene has CDR1 SGHDN and CDR2 FVKESK. CDR3 length: 18 residues. V dropped 3 bases and J dropped 0; count of bases not matched to a gene: 9. In nucleotides, the CDR3 is TGTGCCAGCAGCCAGAGACCGGGACAGGGCTTCTCTGGAAACACCATATATTTT. Protein product: CASSQRPGQGFSGNTIYF. Combining the CDR3 with reference TRBV14 and TRBJ1-3 gives the whole variable domain EAGVTQFPSHSVIEKGQTVTLRCDPISGHDNLYWYRRVMGKEIKFLLHFVKESKQDESGMPNNRFLAERTGGTYSTLKVQPAELEDSGVYFCASSQRPGQGFSGNTIYFGEGSWLTVV.

The chain carries TRBV9 and TRBJ1-4; D perhaps matches TRBD1 (6 bases). Trimming took off 4 bases at V and 4 bases at J, with 14 bases between the two ends. The V gene's germline CDR1 is SGDLS and CDR2 YYNGEE. The CDR3 runs 15 residues. CDR3 DNA sequence: TGTGCCAGCAGCACAGGACAGACCGATAATGAAAAACTGTTTTTT. It specifies CASSTGQTDNEKLFF. The full variable domain, rest sourced from reference TRBV9 and TRBJ1-4, is DSGVTQTPKHLITATGQRVTLRCSPRSGDLSVYWYQQSLDQGLQFLIQYYNGEERAKGNILERFSAQQFPDLHSELNLSSLELGDSALYFCASSTGQTDNEKLFFGSGTQLSVL.

The chain uses TRBV18 and TRBJ2-5; D not resolved. CDR3 length: 12 amino acids. Trimming removed 3 bases from V and 5 bases from J, with 7 bases in between. CDR1 is KGHSH and CDR2 is LQKENI in the germline V gene. The CDR3 protein is CASSPTEETQYF. The CDR3 region has the DNA TGTGCCAGCTCACCGACGGAGGAGACCCAGTACTTC. Together with reference TRBV18 and TRBJ2-5, the CDR3 gives the full variable domain: NAGVMQNPRHLVRRRGQEARLRCSPMKGHSHVYWYRQLPEEGLKFMVYLQKENIIDESGMPKERFSAEFPKEGPSILRIQQVVRGDSAAYFCASSPTEETQYFGPGTRLLVL.

This clone was seen only a few times. The V call is TRBV19, the J call TRBJ2-6, with TRBD1 matching 9 bases. The CDR3 is made up of 15 amino acids. Germline trimming cut 6 bases from V and 4 bases from J; bases unmatched to any gene: 4. Germline-derived CDR1 and CDR2 are LNHDA and SQIVND (reference sequence). The chain's CDR3 is CASRGQGAGANVLTF. The CDR3 nucleotides are TGTGCCAGTAGGGGACAGGGTGCCGGGGCCAACGTCCTGACTTTC.

This chain uses TRBV27 with TRBJ2-2; D is ambiguous. Germline CDR1 reads MNHEY; CDR2 reads SMNVEV (reference sequence). The CDR3 sequence is 15 residues long. Trimming removed 2 bases from V and 0 bases from J, with 7 bases in between. As DNA, the CDR3 is TGTGCCAGCAGTTTAGTGGCAGCGAACACCGGGGAGCTGTTTTTT. Protein: CASSLVAANTGELFF.